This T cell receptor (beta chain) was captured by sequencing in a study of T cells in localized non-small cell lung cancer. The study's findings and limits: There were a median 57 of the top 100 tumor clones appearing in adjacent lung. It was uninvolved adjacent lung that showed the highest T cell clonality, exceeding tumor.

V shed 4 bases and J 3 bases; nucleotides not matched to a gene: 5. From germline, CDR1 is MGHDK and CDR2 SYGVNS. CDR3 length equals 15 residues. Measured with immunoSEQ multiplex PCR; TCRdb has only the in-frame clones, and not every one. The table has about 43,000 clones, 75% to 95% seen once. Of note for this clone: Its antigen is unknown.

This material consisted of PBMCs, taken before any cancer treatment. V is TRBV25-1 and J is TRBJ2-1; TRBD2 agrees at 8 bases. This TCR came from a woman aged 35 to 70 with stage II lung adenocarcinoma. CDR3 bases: TGTGCCAGCAGTGGTAGCGGGGTGGACTACAATGAGCAGTTCTTC. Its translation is CASSGSGVDYNEQFF.